This T cell receptor beta chain emerged from a study of cytotoxic CD8 clonotypes in ibrutinib-treated CLL (dated by TCRdb to about 2021). Study-wide context: In this cohort, 15 or so patients were treatment-naive and about a dozen were relapsed/refractory, while some 18 had unmutated IGHV. Partial responses were observed in 24 patients and complete responses in 2; after a median follow-up of roughly 72 months, remission was maintained in approximately 15 patients and progression was observed in roughly twelve. The response samples were drawn at a median of roughly twelve months into treatment, with a range of about 6 to 36 months. On average, each sample yielded roughly 250,000 productive templates and tens of thousands of productive rearrangements. Longitudinal samples were available for about 30% of the 86 trial participants. Cryopreserved peripheral blood mononuclear cells were obtained prior to treatment, at the time of response, and at either disease progression or sustained remission. All remission and progressive disease samples were collected while patients were still receiving ibrutinib. Points the paper makes about the study in general: An increase in clonality was observed at ibrutinib response, with clonality remaining stable during sustained remission and falling back toward baseline at progression. Public clonotypes were found to be uncommon and were observed to contract or remain stable during treatment; the increase in clonality was shown to reflect expansion of private clonotypes at ibrutinib response. At baseline, clonality was higher than in age-matched healthy donors and showed a strong correlation with circulating CD8+ T-cell counts. Sampling times were not matched between patients in sustained remission and patients whose disease was progressing, and lymph node repertoires were not examined.

The germline V gene sets CDR1 to SGDLS and CDR2 to YYNGEE. Between the V and J ends, shortened by 0 bases and 3 bases respectively, the junction contains 10 bases. From the cysteine through the phenylalanine, the CDR3 covers 15 amino acids. The sequence is cut down to CDR3 DNA, 45 bases in frame from base 1. The time point label corresponds to: progressive disease on ibrutinib. For TCR beta library preparation, roughly 2.1 micrograms of genomic DNA were isolated from cryopreserved PBMCs. Longitudinal blood samples from CLL patients receiving ibrutinib monotherapy were subjected to high-throughput TCR beta sequencing. Patients were enrolled in a phase 2 open-label single-center ibrutinib monotherapy trial. To note about this clone: The target of this receptor is not known. No much larger clonotype is one base removed from it; base qualities were not supplied.

The goal of deep resolution MiSeq sequencing was a depth between 1 in 1 million and 1 in 200,000 T cells, and coverage averaged 10x per clonotype. The immunoSEQ hsTCRB Kit was used to generate TCR beta libraries. The authors processed their data as follows. The data were analyzed with ImmunoSEQ Analyzer and ImmunoSEQ Data Assistant, and V, D and J gene assignments followed IMGT definitions. Clonality was computed as one minus normalized Shannon entropy of productive rearrangement frequencies, ranging from 0 to 1. Only overrepresented clonotypes making up at least 0.05% of the repertoire of each patient were included in the public clonotype analysis. Roughly 12 age-matched healthy donor repertoires from immuneACCESS were used as controls for clonality. TCRdb retrieved this table from immuneACCESS and kept in-frame rearrangements only. Not all clones are present; in checked studies, unresolved V genes account for under half, and no reason is known for the remainder. V, J and clone size derive from that table, while D and trimming were established from the DNA sequence. The sample table holds roughly 300,000 clones, of which 60% to 80% were seen once. The top ten constitute 5.6% of the sample.

The sample was PBMCs, taken at disease progression, from a patient treated with ibrutinib. Recombination joined TRBV9 with TRBJ1-5; confidence is insufficient to name the D gene. The sequence came from a human donor with chronic lymphocytic leukemia. The nucleotide sequence is TGTGCCAGCAGCGTAGAAGGGTTGTTCAATCAGCCCCAGCATTTT. Its product reads: CASSVEGLFNQPQHF.